The 13 T cell receptor beta chains below were found in one sample sequenced in a study of control samples from healthy donors and cancer patients (TCRdb year 2020). To prepare the library, the immunoSEQ multiplex PCR assay was applied. TCRdb limited this immuneACCESS table to in-frame rearrangements with V and J called. A share of clones is missing; checked studies link under half to unresolved V genes, and the rest is unexplained. This sample has approximately 86,000 clones in its table, and 93% of those were observed once. Approximately 1.5% of the sample goes to the ten largest clones. What was sequenced was blood. The receptors come from a woman aged 30 to 39 in good health.

The chain has TRBV7-9 and TRBJ1-1; the D gene is possibly TRBD1 (6 bases). V gave up 5 bases and J gave up 1 base, with 8 bases separating them. The CDR3 spans 13 residues. Germline values: CDR1 SEHNR, CDR2 FQNEAQ (reference sequence). The CDR3 DNA sequence: TGTGCCAGCAGCCCACAGGGGAACACTGAAGCTTTCTTT. Its translation: CASSPQGNTEAFF.

V is TRBV11-3 and J is TRBJ2-1; D remains ambiguous. This CDR3 has 13 residues. Trimming removed 0 bases at V and 2 bases at J, with 2 bases between. Germline CDR1 is SGHNT and CDR2 is YENEEA. The CDR3 DNA reads TGTGCCAGCAGCTTAGACACCTACAATGAGCAGTTCTTC. Translating it yields CASSLDTYNEQFF.

This CDR3 is CASSLAWGTMEQYF. CDR3 nucleotide sequence: TGCGCCAGCAGCTTGGCTTGGGGGACGATGGAGCAGTACTTC. The chain carries TRBV5-1 and TRBJ2-7; D may correspond to TRBD1 or TRBD2 (5 bases each). From germline, CDR1 is SGHRS and CDR2 YFSETQ. V shed 0 bases and J shed 7 bases, with 14 bases lying between them. The CDR3 extends over 14 amino acids.

This sequence joins TRBV24-1 and TRBJ1-5; D remains unclear. Germline loops: CDR1 KGHDR, CDR2 SFDVKD. Trimming stripped 0 bases from V and 4 bases from J, with 6 bases between. There are 14 residues in the CDR3. The CDR3 spells CATSDLWTNQPQHF. The CDR3 region has the DNA TGTGCCACCAGTGATTTGTGGACGAATCAGCCCCAGCATTTT.

The chain has TRBV19 and TRBJ1-1; D gene unclear. The V gene's germline CDR1 is LNHDA and CDR2 SQIVND (reference sequence). V lost 0 bases, J lost 3 bases, and 14 bases lay in between. CDR3 size: 16 residues. The CDR3 DNA follows: TGTGCCAGTAGTATAGACCCCGGGCATCGGGACACTGAAGCTTTCTTT. It yields the protein CASSIDPGHRDTEAFF.

This clone showed up just once. The genes are TRBV28 and TRBJ1-6, with TRBD1 matching over 9 bases. V was pared by 5 bases and J by 6 bases, with 5 bases of the junction left unmatched. In germline, CDR1 is MDHEN, CDR2 SYDVKM. The CDR3 length is 15 residues. CDR3 protein: CASSTRTGVNSPLHF. CDR3 nucleotides: TGTGCCAGCAGTACTCGGACAGGGGTTAATTCACCCCTCCACTTT.

The rearrangement joins TRBV12-3 or TRBV12-4 to TRBJ1-1; no clear D. This CDR3 region has 13 residues. V shed 4 bases and J shed 11 bases, with 17 bases lying between them. CDR3 nucleotides: TGTGCCAGCAGTTCCTGGAGAGGAATCGGGGCTTTCTTT. Translated: CASSSWRGIGAFF.

V is TRBV5-4 and J is TRBJ1-6; 8 bases match TRBD1. The germline V gene has CDR1 SGHNT and CDR2 YYREEE (reference sequence). V lost 0 bases to trimming and J lost 7 bases; unmatched junction nucleotides: 3. The CDR3 is 15 residues long. The CDR3 region has the DNA TGTGCCAGCAGCTTGGTTGCAGGGGGCAATTCACCCCTCCACTTT. Amino acids: CASSLVAGGNSPLHF.

The chain recombines TRBV27 with TRBJ2-1; D is unresolved. CDR3 size: 13 residues. Germline V CDR1 and CDR2: MNHEY, SMNVEV (reference sequence). Between the trimmed V and J ends, which lost 5 bases and 7 bases, there was a span of 12 bases. The CDR3 DNA follows: TGTGCCAGCAGTCCTCCGGCGTTGAATGAGCAGTTCTTC. Translation gives CASSPPALNEQFF.

V is TRBV5-1 and J is TRBJ2-7; 7 positions match TRBD1. The J segment lost 3 bases and the V segment lost 3 bases, leaving 6 bases of the junction unmatched. This CDR3 region has 14 residues. Germline V gene sequence: CDR1 SGHRS, CDR2 YFSETQ. The CDR3 region is CASSSDRTYYEQYF. In nucleotides, the CDR3 is TGCGCCAGCAGCTCGGACAGGACGTACTACGAGCAGTACTTC.

This chain joins TRBV18 and TRBJ1-1; D possibly corresponds to TRBD1 (6 bases). Germline CDR1 KGHSH, CDR2 LQKENI. The CDR3 extends over 13 amino acids. Trimming took off 4 bases at V and 4 bases at J, with 10 bases between the two ends. CDR3 residues: CASSRGAVTEAFF. CDR3 coding DNA: TGTGCCAGCTCACGGGGGGCAGTCACTGAAGCTTTCTTT. The full variable domain, its missing parts supplied by reference TRBV18 and TRBJ1-1, is NAGVMQNPRHLVRRRGQEARLRCSPMKGHSHVYWYRQLPEEGLKFMVYLQKENIIDESGMPKERFSAEFPKEGPSILRIQQVVRGDSAAYFCASSRGAVTEAFFGQGTRLTVV.

The rearrangement joins TRBV29-1 to TRBJ1-2, with D perhaps matching TRBD1 (5 bases). Germline V lookup: CDR1 SQVTM, CDR2 ANQGSEA. V lost 3 bases and J lost 6, with 14 bases in between. The CDR3 consists of 13 residues. CDR3 DNA: TGCAGCGTTGAGGGGGGGACGCCTAATGGCTACACCTTC. This codes for CSVEGGTPNGYTF.

V usage is TRBV28 and J usage is TRBJ1-5, with D unclear. This CDR3 is built from 14 residues. CDR1 is MDHEN, CDR2 SYDVKM, per germline. V was cut by 1 base and J by 3 bases, with 7 bases left in between. The chain's CDR3 is CASSLLADNQPQHF. The CDR3 coding sequence is TGTGCCAGCAGTTTATTGGCCGACAATCAGCCCCAGCATTTT.